This T cell receptor beta chain was profiled in a study of beta chain features in type 1 diabetes. Points from the study as a whole: TCRB repertoires of naive, central memory and Treg cells appeared more similar among patients than among healthy donors.

A remark on this clone: What it recognizes is unknown.

Reverse transcribing all isolated RNA meant expressed TCRB transcripts were sequenced. Assay: immunoSEQ multiplex PCR; the TCRdb copy retains only in-frame clones and omits some. The data show a few hundred thousand clones, 30% seen once. The receptor comes from a man between 18 and 35 years old in good health. Specimen: naive CD4+ T cells from blood.

CDR3 sequence (DNA): TGTGCCAGCAGTGAAGCGGCCCAGCGCCTTACAACTAATGAAAAACTGTTTTTT. Its translation: CASSEAAQRLTTNEKLFF. This chain joins TRBV2 and TRBJ1-4, with D hard to call. The CDR3 length is 18 residues. V was trimmed by 0 bases and J by 0 bases, leaving 14 bases between them. The germline gives CDR1 SNHLY, CDR2 FYNNEI.